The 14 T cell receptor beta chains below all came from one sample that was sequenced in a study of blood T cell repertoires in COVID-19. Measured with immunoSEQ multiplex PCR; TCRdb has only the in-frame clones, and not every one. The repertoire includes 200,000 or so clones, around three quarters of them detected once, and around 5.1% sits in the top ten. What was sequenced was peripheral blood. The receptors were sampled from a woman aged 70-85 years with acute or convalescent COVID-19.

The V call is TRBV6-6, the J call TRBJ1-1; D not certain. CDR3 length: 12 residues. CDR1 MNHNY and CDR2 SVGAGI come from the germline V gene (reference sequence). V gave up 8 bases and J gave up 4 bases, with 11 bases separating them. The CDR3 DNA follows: TGTGCCAGCGGTGAGAGTTCCACTGAAGCTTTCTTT. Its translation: CASGESSTEAFF.

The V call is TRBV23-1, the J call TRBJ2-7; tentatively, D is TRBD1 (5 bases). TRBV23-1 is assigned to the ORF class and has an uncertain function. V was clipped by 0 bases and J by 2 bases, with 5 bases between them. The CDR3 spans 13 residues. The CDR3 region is CASSQSDTYEQYF. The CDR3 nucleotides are TGCGCCAGCAGTCAATCGGACACCTACGAGCAGTACTTC.

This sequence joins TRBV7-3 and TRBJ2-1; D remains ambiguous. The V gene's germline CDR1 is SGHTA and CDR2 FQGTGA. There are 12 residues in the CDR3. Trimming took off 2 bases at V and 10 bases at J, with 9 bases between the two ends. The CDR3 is CASSLGGTEQFF. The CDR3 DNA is TGTGCCAGCAGCTTAGGCGGAACAGAGCAGTTCTTC.

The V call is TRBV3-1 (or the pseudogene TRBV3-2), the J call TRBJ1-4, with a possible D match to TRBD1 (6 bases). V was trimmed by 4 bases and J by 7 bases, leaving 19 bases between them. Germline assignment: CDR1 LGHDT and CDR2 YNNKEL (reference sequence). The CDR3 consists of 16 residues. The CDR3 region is CASSPPPGHRGEKLFF. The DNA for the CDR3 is TGTGCCAGCAGCCCCCCCCCGGGACATCGGGGTGAAAAACTGTTTTTT.

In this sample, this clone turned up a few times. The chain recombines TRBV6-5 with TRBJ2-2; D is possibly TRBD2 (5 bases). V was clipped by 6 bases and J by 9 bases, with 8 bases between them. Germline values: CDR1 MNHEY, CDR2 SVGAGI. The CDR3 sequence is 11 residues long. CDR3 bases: TGTGCCAGCAGATCGGGGAGGGAGCTGTTTTTT. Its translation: CASRSGRELFF.

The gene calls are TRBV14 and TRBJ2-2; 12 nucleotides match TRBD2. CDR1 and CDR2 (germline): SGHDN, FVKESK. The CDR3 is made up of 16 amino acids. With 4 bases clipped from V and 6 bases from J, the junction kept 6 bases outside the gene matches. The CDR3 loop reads CASSRTSGKVPGELFF. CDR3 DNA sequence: TGTGCCAGCAGCCGGACTAGCGGGAAAGTTCCCGGGGAGCTGTTTTTT.

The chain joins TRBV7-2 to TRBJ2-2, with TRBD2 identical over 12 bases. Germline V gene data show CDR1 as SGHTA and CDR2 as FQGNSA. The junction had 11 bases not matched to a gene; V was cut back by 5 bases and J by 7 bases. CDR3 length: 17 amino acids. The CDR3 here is CASSPLLAGGARGELFF. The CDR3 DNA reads TGTGCCAGCAGCCCCCTTCTAGCGGGAGGGGCACGCGGGGAGCTGTTTTTT.

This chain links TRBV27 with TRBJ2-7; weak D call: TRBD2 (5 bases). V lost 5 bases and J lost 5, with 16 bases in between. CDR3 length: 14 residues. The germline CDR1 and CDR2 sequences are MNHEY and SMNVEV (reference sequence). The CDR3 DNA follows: TGTGCCAGCAGTACCCGGGGAGAAGGCGACGAGCAGTACTTC. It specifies CASSTRGEGDEQYF.

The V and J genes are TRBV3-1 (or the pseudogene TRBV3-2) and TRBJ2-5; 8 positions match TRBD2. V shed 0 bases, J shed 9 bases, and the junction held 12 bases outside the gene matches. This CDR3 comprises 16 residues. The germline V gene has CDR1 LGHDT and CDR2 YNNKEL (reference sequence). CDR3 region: CASSQDPTSGLLPQYF. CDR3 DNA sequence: TGTGCCAGCAGCCAAGACCCTACTAGCGGCCTCTTGCCCCAGTACTTC.

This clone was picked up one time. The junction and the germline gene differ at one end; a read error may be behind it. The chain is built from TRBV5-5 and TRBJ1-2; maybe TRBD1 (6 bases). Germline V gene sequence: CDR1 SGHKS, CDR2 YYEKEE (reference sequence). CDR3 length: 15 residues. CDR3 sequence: CASSLAPTGFIGYTF. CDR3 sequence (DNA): TGTGCCAGCAGTTTGGCCCCTACAGGGTTCATTGGCTACACCTTC.

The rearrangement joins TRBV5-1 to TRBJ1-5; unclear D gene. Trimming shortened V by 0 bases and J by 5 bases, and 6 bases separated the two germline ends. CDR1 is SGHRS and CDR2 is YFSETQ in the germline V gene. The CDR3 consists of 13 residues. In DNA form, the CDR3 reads TGCGCCAGCAGCTTGGATCAATATCAGCCCCAGCATTTT. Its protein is CASSLDQYQPQHF.

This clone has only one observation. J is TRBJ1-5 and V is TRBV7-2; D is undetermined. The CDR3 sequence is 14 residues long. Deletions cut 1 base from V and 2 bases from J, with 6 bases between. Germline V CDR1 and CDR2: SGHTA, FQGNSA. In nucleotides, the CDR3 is TGTGCCAGCAGCTTAGTCCCCGGCAATCAGCCCCAGCATTTT. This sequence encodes CASSLVPGNQPQHF.

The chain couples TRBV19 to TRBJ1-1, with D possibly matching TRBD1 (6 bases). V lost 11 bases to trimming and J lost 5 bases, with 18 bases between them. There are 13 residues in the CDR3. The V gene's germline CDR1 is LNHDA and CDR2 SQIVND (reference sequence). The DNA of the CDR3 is TGTGCCTCCGGGGACAATCAACGGACTGAAGCTTTCTTT. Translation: CASGDNQRTEAFF.

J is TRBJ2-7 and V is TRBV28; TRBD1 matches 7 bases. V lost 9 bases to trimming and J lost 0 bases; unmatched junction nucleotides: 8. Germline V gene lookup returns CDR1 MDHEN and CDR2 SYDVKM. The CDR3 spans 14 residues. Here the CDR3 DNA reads TGTGCCAGTATGAACAGGGGATCCTCCTACGAGCAGTACTTC. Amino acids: CASMNRGSSYEQYF.